This T cell receptor (beta chain) appears in the sequencing data of a study of blood T cell repertoires in COVID-19. Study background: Both acute and convalescent COVID-19 samples were obtained from the United States, Italy and Spain. Nucleic acid was either cDNA or gDNA, and it came from T cells, B-cell-depleted T cells, or PBMCs.

How the authors handled the data: Reference gene primer amplification gave estimated nucleated cell counts. Profiling relied on immunoSEQ multiplex PCR, and the TCRdb table lists in-frame clones only, not all of them. V and J calls and clone size are copied from that table; D and trimming were computed from the DNA. The data hold 170,000 or so clones, with nearly 90% observed a single time. Germline values: CDR1 SEHNR, CDR2 FQNEAQ (reference sequence). The CDR3 has 15 residues. Trimming cost V 5 bases and J 4 bases; bases outside gene matches: 8. This sequence was found in a man aged 18 to 30 who had recovered from COVID-19. Specimen: peripheral blood. The genes are TRBV7-9 and TRBJ2-1, with TRBD1 matching over 7 bases. The CDR3 bases are TGTGCCAGCAGCCTGACAGGGATCGGGTACAATGAGCAGTTCTTC. This encodes CASSLTGIGYNEQFF.